A selection of T cell receptor beta chains follows, all from one sample in a study of T cells in Graves' hyperthyroidism and ophthalmopathy. From the multiplex PCR reads, TCRdb called clonotypes with MiXCR, one entry per CDR3 protein. This sample has roughly 630,000 distinct CDR3 sequences, with 15% to 18% found just once. Sequencing was done on a sample of blood. The receptors originated from a woman younger than 45 with Graves' hyperthyroidism. The CDR3 runs from the conserved cysteine through the conserved F or W. The order of the fields is clone size, J gene, D gene, V gene, CDR3 DNA, CDR3 protein. A D gene is named only where the DNA matches it firmly. Size is omitted from some rows. Given values are once, few, many or a class for expanded clones.

many | TRBJ1-1 | . | TRBV6-2/TRBV6-3 | TGTGCCAGCACCCCCGGCGGGAGCACTGAAGCTTTCTTT | CASTPGGSTEAFF
many | TRBJ2-3 | TRBD2 | TRBV11-3 | TGTGCCAGCAGCTCGACCGGGACTACTACAGATACGCAGTATTTT | CASSSTGTTTDTQYF
. | TRBJ1-2 | . | TRBV12-3/TRBV12-4 | TGTGCCAGCAGCAACAGGGCTTTAGGCTATGGCTACACCTTC | CASSNRALGYGYTF
. | TRBJ2-1 | TRBD2 | TRBV10-3 | TGTGCCATCGGGACTAGCGGTGAGAAGTACAATGAGCAGTTCTTC | CAIGTSGEKYNEQFF
. | TRBJ2-5 | TRBD1 | TRBV19 | TGTGCCAGTAGTATATTCTCCGGGACAGGGGGAGAGACCCAGTACTTC | CASSIFSGTGGETQYF
many | TRBJ1-2 | . | TRBV2 | TGTGCCAGCAGTGAAGTACGAACAAGACTCTATGGCTACACCTTC | CASSEVRTRLYGYTF
few | TRBJ1-4 | TRBD1 | TRBV28 | TGTGCCAGCAGTGCAACCGGGACAGGGTACGAAAAACTGTTTTTT | CASSATGTGYEKLFF
few | TRBJ2-2 | . | TRBV11-2 | TGTGCCAGCAGCTTGAGGAGTCCGGGGAACACCGGGGAGCTGTTTTTT | CASSLRSPGNTGELFF
many | TRBJ2-3 | TRBD1 | TRBV29-1 | TGCAGCGTTAACAGGGGGCAAGGGGTCCCACTAACCCGAACAGATACGCAGTATTTT | CSVNRGQGVPLTRTDTQYF
few | TRBJ2-1 | TRBD2 | TRBV25-1 | TGTGCCAGCAGTGCCCTCGGACTAGCGGGAGGCGATGAGCAGTTCTTC | CASSALGLAGGDEQFF
many | TRBJ1-1 | . | TRBV12-3/TRBV12-4 | TGTGCCAGCATTCAGGATAACACTGAAGCTTTCTTT | CASIQDNTEAFF
many | TRBJ1-1 | . | TRBV20-1 | TGCAGTGCTGGGGGGCCCATGAACACTGAAGCTTTCTTT | CSAGGPMNTEAFF
. | TRBJ1-5 | . | TRBV20-1 | TGCAGTGCTAGAGGGGTCAATCAGCCCCAGCATTTT | CSARGVNQPQHF
few | TRBJ2-1 | TRBD2 | TRBV5-6 | TGTGCCAGCAGCTTGCTTGTATATCAAGCGGGGGAGCAGTTCTTC | CASSLLVYQAGEQFF
many | TRBJ2-1 | . | TRBV7-9 | TGTGCCAGCAGCTTATACGCTGAATACAATGAGCAGTTCTTC | CASSLYAEYNEQFF
few | TRBJ2-7 | . | TRBV30 | TGTGCCTGGAGTGTGCTAGCGAACTACGAGCAGTACTTC | CAWSVLANYEQYF
. | TRBJ2-3 | . | TRBV2 | TGTGCCAGCAGAGCGACAGGAGATACGCAGTATTTT | CASRATGDTQYF
. | TRBJ2-2 | . | TRBV29-1 | TGCAGCGTTGAAGATCGTAGACGGGCGAACACCGGGGAGCTGTTTTTT | CSVEDRRRANTGELFF
many | TRBJ2-7 | TRBD2 | TRBV12-3/TRBV12-4 | TGTGCCAGCAGTTTAGGGTGGGGACTAGCGGGAGCTTACGAGCAGTACTTC | CASSLGWGLAGAYEQYF
. | TRBJ1-3 | . | TRBV7-3 | TGTGCCAGCAGCTTAAATCCGTTGGGTTCTGGAAACACCATATATTTT | CASSLNPLGSGNTIYF
many | TRBJ1-6 | . | TRBV6-2/TRBV6-3 | TGTGCCAGCAGAACCGGGACGGGCAGTAATTCACCCCTCCACTTT | CASRTGTGSNSPLHF
many | TRBJ2-3 | . | TRBV20-1 | TGCAGTGCGAGGGACTTTGGGAACACAGATACGCAGTATTTT | CSARDFGNTDTQYF
many | TRBJ2-1 | . | TRBV6-1 | TGTGCCAGCAGTGTCAAACCCCCCGGGACCTTACTCTCCTACAATGAGCAGTTCTTC | CASSVKPPGTLLSYNEQFF
. | TRBJ2-2 | . | TRBV7-9 | TGTGCCAGCAGCTTGCAGACGAGCACCGGGGAGCTGTTTTTT | CASSLQTSTGELFF
. | TRBJ2-7 | . | TRBV7-2 | TGTGCCAGCAGCCCACTAGCATCTTCCCCCGAGCAGTACTTC | CASSPLASSPEQYF
. | TRBJ1-6 | . | TRBV6-1 | TGTGCCAGCAGAGTACCGACAGGTGATAATTCACCCCTCCACTTT | CASRVPTGDNSPLHF
many | TRBJ1-2 | TRBD1 | TRBV2 | TGTGCCAGCCTTTTGGACAGGGTCGACTATGGCTACACCTTC | CASLLDRVDYGYTF
. | TRBJ2-4 | . | TRBV5-1 | TGCGCCAGCAGCTTGGCCTTCAGTCCCGCCATTCAGTACTTC | CASSLAFSPAIQYF
few | TRBJ2-1 | . | TRBV7-3 | TGTGCCAGCAGCCATACAGGGAACAATGAGCAGTTCTTC | CASSHTGNNEQFF
. | TRBJ2-2 | . | TRBV30 | TGTGCCTGGAGTGTACTAAGAACAGGGACGAACACCGGGGAGCTGTTTTTT | CAWSVLRTGTNTGELFF